The 22 T cell receptor beta chains reported below all come from one sample, sequenced in a study of blood T cell repertoires in COVID-19. Generated by immunoSEQ multiplex PCR, the TCRdb table keeps only in-frame clones and is missing some. The table shows about 250,000 clones, with 90% occurring only once. What was sequenced was peripheral blood. The receptors here all came from a woman in her fifties or sixties with COVID-19, enrolled during active disease.

The chain uses TRBV5-4 and TRBJ1-1; D perhaps matches TRBD1 (6 bases). CDR3 length: 14 residues. CDR1 and CDR2 (germline): SGHNT, YYREEE (reference sequence). The V and J ends lost 4 bases and 5 bases respectively, with 15 bases between them. CDR3 amino acids: CASSIQGRRTEAFF. The CDR3 nucleotides are TGTGCCAGCAGCATACAGGGTAGAAGGACTGAAGCTTTCTTT.

V is TRBV9 and J is TRBJ1-1; D possibly corresponds to TRBD1 (6 bases). Trimming took 4 bases from V and 1 from J, leaving 11 bases between them. Germline CDR1 SGDLS, CDR2 YYNGEE. The CDR3 loop spans 14 amino acids. The DNA of the CDR3 is TGTGCCAGCAGCCCTCAGACAGGGAACACTGAAGCTTTCTTT. Translation: CASSPQTGNTEAFF.

To note about this clone: At the DNA level, this CDR3 is encoded by other sequences in the same sample as well. The chain couples TRBV18 to TRBJ2-7, with D perhaps TRBD1 (6 bases). Trimming took off 1 base at V and 6 bases at J, with 16 bases between the two ends. Germline V CDR1 and CDR2: KGHSH, LQKENI. The CDR3 sequence is 15 residues long. The CDR3 here is CASSPQGQGLGEQYF. The CDR3 DNA is TGTGCCAGCTCACCACAGGGGCAGGGGCTTGGCGAGCAGTACTTC.

The chain has TRBV9 and TRBJ2-3; 8 bases fit TRBD1. Germline values: CDR1 SGDLS, CDR2 YYNGEE. After removal of 0 bases from V and 5 bases from J, the junction contained 5 bases not matched to a gene. The CDR3 spans 15 residues. DNA of the CDR3: TGTGCCAGCAGCGTAGAGAACAGGGGGAAAGATACGCAGTATTTT. The encoded protein is CASSVENRGKDTQYF.

The CDR3 DNA sequence: TGTGCCAGTAGTATTCCGGCAGGGTTCTCTGGAAACACCATATATTTT. Amino acids: CASSIPAGFSGNTIYF. The chain carries TRBV19 and TRBJ1-3; D perhaps matches TRBD1 (5 bases). Trimming stripped 3 bases from V and 0 bases from J, with 12 bases between. Germline CDR1 LNHDA, CDR2 SQIVND (reference sequence). The CDR3 has 16 residues.

The gene calls are TRBV28 and TRBJ2-7; 10 bases agree with TRBD1. The V gene's germline CDR1 is MDHEN and CDR2 SYDVKM. This CDR3 has 15 amino acids. Trimming cost V 7 bases and J 5 bases; bases outside gene matches: 11. In DNA form, the CDR3 reads TGTGCCAGCATCGACGGGACAGGGGCCGCCAACGAGCAGTACTTC. It encodes CASIDGTGAANEQYF. The whole variable domain, remainder taken from reference TRBV28 and TRBJ2-7, is DVKVTQSSRYLVKRTGEKVFLECVQDMDHENMFWYRQDPGLGLRLIYFSYDVKMKEKGDIPEGYSVSREKKERFSLILESASTNQTSMYLCASIDGTGAANEQYFGPGTRLTVT.

This rearrangement joins TRBV6-5 to TRBJ2-1, with TRBD1 identical over 7 bases. The germline gives CDR1 MNHEY, CDR2 SVGAGI. V lost 8 bases to trimming and J lost 5 bases; unmatched junction nucleotides: 9. The CDR3 loop spans 14 amino acids. This chain's CDR3 is CASQATGVDNEQFF. CDR3 DNA: TGTGCCAGCCAAGCAACAGGGGTCGACAATGAGCAGTTCTTC.

The chain recombines TRBV7-9 with TRBJ1-6; D remains ambiguous. This CDR3 is built from 15 residues. Germline CDR1 and CDR2: SEHNR and FQNEAQ (reference sequence). V dropped 5 bases and J dropped 7 bases, with 15 bases sitting between them. CDR3 sequence: CASSPVGERNSPLHF. CDR3 DNA: TGTGCCAGCAGCCCAGTCGGGGAGAGAAATTCACCCCTCCACTTT.

The rearrangement joins TRBV27 to TRBJ2-3, with 10 bases aligning to TRBD2. The V and J ends lost 3 bases and 2 bases, in that order; junction bases with no gene match: 5. CDR3 length equals 16 residues. Per the germline V gene, CDR1 is MNHEY and CDR2 is SMNVEV (reference sequence). The CDR3 DNA is TGTGCCAGCAGTTTGTATAGCGGGGGGCCCACAGATACGCAGTATTTT. Translating it yields CASSLYSGGPTDTQYF.

The chain uses TRBV19 and TRBJ2-1; D not certain. Germline loops: CDR1 LNHDA, CDR2 SQIVND (reference sequence). This CDR3 spans 13 amino acids. Trimming cost V 5 bases and J 0 bases, with 5 bases left between them. CDR3 amino acids: CASSDFSYNEQFF. As DNA, the CDR3 is TGTGCCAGTAGTGACTTCTCCTACAATGAGCAGTTCTTC.

The J gene is TRBJ2-1, the V gene TRBV5-1; TRBD1 matches 10 bases. CDR1 SGHRS and CDR2 YFSETQ come from the germline V gene. The CDR3 has 17 residues. Trimming cost V 0 bases and J 7 bases; bases outside gene matches: 10. CDR3 bases: TGCGCCAGCAGCTTGGTTAGGACAGGGGGTTTATTGAATGAGCAGTTCTTC. As protein: CASSLVRTGGLLNEQFF.

The J gene is TRBJ1-5, the V gene TRBV6-5; TRBD1 agrees at 8 bases. CDR1 and CDR2 from the germline V gene are MNHEY and SVGAGI. V was pared by 7 bases and J by 6 bases, with 8 bases of the junction left unmatched. This CDR3 has 14 amino acids. The CDR3 coding sequence is TGTGCCAGCATCCGAGACAGGGGTAGTCAGCCCCAGCATTTT. Translating it yields CASIRDRGSQPQHF.

This clone occurred a few times. The rearrangement joins TRBV30 to TRBJ2-7, with a weak D call TRBD1 (6 bases). Germline V gene sequence: CDR1 GTSNPN, CDR2 SVGIG (reference sequence). CDR3 length: 13 residues. With 1 base removed from V and 2 bases from J, the gap between germline ends came to 9 bases. CDR3 DNA sequence: TGTGCCTGGAGTGGACAGGTAACCTACGAGCAGTACTTC. Encoded protein: CAWSGQVTYEQYF.

The CDR3 nucleotides are TGTGCCAGCAGTTATACCAGGGGCACTGAAGCTTTCTTT. This codes for CASSYTRGTEAFF. This chain uses TRBV6-2 or TRBV6-3 with TRBJ1-1; D is possibly TRBD1 (6 bases). Trimming took 3 bases from V and 4 from J, leaving 9 bases between them. The CDR3 is 13 residues long. Germline V gene lookup returns CDR1 MNHEY and CDR2 SVGEGT.

The rearrangement joins TRBV7-6 to TRBJ1-6; D not certain. V was cut by 5 bases and J by 9 bases, with 17 bases left in between. This CDR3 comprises 15 residues. Germline V gene data show CDR1 as SGHVS and CDR2 as FNYEAQ. CDR3: CASSPMTGYTSPLHF. For the CDR3, the DNA is TGTGCCAGCAGCCCTATGACGGGATACACTTCACCCCTCCACTTT.

On this clone itself: The sample has other DNA sequences that encode this CDR3 too. The rearrangement uses TRBV5-4 and TRBJ1-2; 7 bases map to TRBD1. The V and J ends lost 0 bases and 2 bases, in that order; junction bases with no gene match: 1. The CDR3 is 14 amino acids. CDR1 is SGHNT and CDR2 is YYREEE in the germline V gene (reference sequence). The CDR3 protein is CASSLGQGNYGYTF. The CDR3 DNA reads as TGTGCCAGCAGCTTGGGACAGGGAAACTATGGCTACACCTTC.

The chain links TRBV6-2 or TRBV6-3 to TRBJ2-3, with 9 bases matching TRBD1. Germline lookup yields CDR1 MNHEY and CDR2 SVGEGT. The CDR3 runs to 16 residues. With 2 bases clipped from V and 0 bases from J, the junction kept 3 bases outside the gene matches. As DNA, the CDR3 is TGTGCCAGCAGTTACGGAGGGACAGGGAGCACAGATACGCAGTATTTT. Encoded protein: CASSYGGTGSTDTQYF.

This chain connects TRBV7-9 to TRBJ2-3; 7 bases are a match to TRBD2. Germline assignment: CDR1 SEHNR and CDR2 FQNEAQ (reference sequence). This CDR3 is built from 16 residues. V shed 1 base, J shed 6 bases, and the junction held 10 bases outside the gene matches. CDR3 sequence reads: CASSLDGGGLADTQYF. The DNA for the CDR3 is TGTGCCAGCAGCTTAGACGGGGGAGGGTTGGCGGATACGCAGTATTTT.

The chain combines TRBV7-8 with TRBJ1-5; possible D gene TRBD1, 5 bases. V dropped 1 base and J dropped 0 bases, with 10 bases sitting between them. Germline V lookup: CDR1 SGHVS, CDR2 FQNEAQ. The CDR3 consists of 16 residues. CDR3 region: CASSLEGLISNQPQHF. The CDR3 DNA follows: TGTGCCAGCAGCTTAGAGGGGCTCATTAGCAATCAGCCCCAGCATTTT. Filled out from reference TRBV7-8 and TRBJ1-5, the complete variable domain reads GAGVSQSPRYKVAKRGQDVALRCDPISGHVSLFWYQQALGQGPEFLTYFQNEAQLDKSGLPSDRFFAERPEGSVSTLKIQRTQQEDSAVYLCASSLEGLISNQPQHFGDGTRLSIL.

This chain joins TRBV18 and TRBJ1-4, with unresolved D. V lost 4 bases to trimming and J lost 3 bases, with 12 bases between them. CDR3 length: 15 residues. Germline-derived CDR1 and CDR2 are KGHSH and LQKENI. The CDR3 sequence: CASSRSGSANEKLFF. The CDR3 nucleotides read TGTGCCAGCTCACGGAGCGGGTCGGCTAATGAAAAACTGTTTTTT.

The rearrangement joins TRBV5-1 to TRBJ2-5, with a weak D call TRBD2 (6 bases). Germline V lookup: CDR1 SGHRS, CDR2 YFSETQ. The CDR3 loop spans 13 amino acids. Trimming cost V 3 bases and J 5 bases, with 11 bases left between them. The chain's CDR3 is CASSWTIGETQYF. The CDR3 region has the DNA TGCGCCAGCAGCTGGACTATAGGGGAGACCCAGTACTTC.

This clone was seen a handful of times. J is TRBJ1-6 and V is TRBV27; D is undetermined. The germline V gene has CDR1 MNHEY and CDR2 SMNVEV (reference sequence). The CDR3 is made up of 14 amino acids. Trimming took off 3 bases at V and 9 bases at J, with 12 bases between the two ends. CDR3 in amino acids: CASSFLTTSSPLHF. CDR3 bases: TGTGCCAGCAGTTTTCTGACTACTTCTTCACCCCTCCACTTT.